These 27 T cell receptor beta chains originate from one sample sequenced in a study of glioma-infiltrating T cells after dendritic cell vaccination. TCRdb keeps only in-frame clones here, not all; method: immunoSEQ multiplex PCR. Among about 49,000 clones listed, 65% to 90% were seen once. This sample comprised blood, obtained before dendritic cell vaccination. Receptors were obtained from a human donor with glioblastoma.

This chain links TRBV9 with TRBJ1-2; possibly TRBD1 for D (6 bases). Germline assignment: CDR1 SGDLS and CDR2 YYNGEE. The CDR3 is 16 residues long. Trimming removed 4 bases at V and 2 bases at J, with 18 bases between. For the CDR3, the DNA is TGTGCCAGCAGCCCCCGCACAGGGAATAACAACTATGGCTACACCTTC. It translates to CASSPRTGNNNYGYTF.

The genes are TRBV27 and TRBJ2-5; D not certain. The CDR3 runs 15 residues. The germline V gene has CDR1 MNHEY and CDR2 SMNVEV (reference sequence). Trimming stripped 3 bases from V and 2 bases from J, with 13 bases between. The CDR3 reads CASSFSYRTQETQYF. The DNA of the CDR3 is TGTGCCAGCAGTTTTTCCTATAGAACTCAAGAGACCCAGTACTTC.

The chain joins TRBV6-4 to TRBJ2-6; no clear D gene. The CDR3 spans 14 residues. Per the germline V gene, CDR1 is MRHNA and CDR2 is SNTAGT. Trimming pared 4 bases from V and 2 bases from J, leaving 6 bases between. CDR3 amino acids: CASSAGPGANVLTF. CDR3 coding DNA: TGTGCCAGCAGTGCGGGTCCTGGGGCCAACGTCCTGACTTTC.

This clone appeared once. This rearrangement joins TRBV7-9 to TRBJ2-1; tentative D call: TRBD1 (5 bases). CDR1 is SEHNR, CDR2 FQNEAQ, per germline (reference sequence). The CDR3 is 16 residues long. V was clipped by 1 base and J by 8 bases, with 18 bases between them. The CDR3 nucleotides are TGTGCCAGCAGCTTAGTTAGGGGAAGTATCGTCGATGAGCAGTTCTTC. Protein: CASSLVRGSIVDEQFF.

This clone is a singleton in its sample. The CDR3 region is CASSLGAGGAEKLFF. DNA of the CDR3: TGTGCCAGCAGCTTAGGGGCAGGGGGCGCGGAAAAACTGTTTTTT. V and J are TRBV7-2 and TRBJ1-4, with 8 positions matching TRBD1. The V gene's germline CDR1 is SGHTA and CDR2 FQGNSA. The CDR3 is made up of 15 amino acids. V trimming: 1 base; J trimming: 8 bases; junction bases outside the gene matches: 6.

V gene TRBV10-2 combines with J gene TRBJ2-6; no definite D call. There are 12 residues in the CDR3. Germline CDR1 and CDR2: WSHSY and SAAADI. V was cut by 8 bases and J by 1 base, with 3 bases left in between. The CDR3 coding sequence is TGCGCCAGCTCATCTGGGGCCAACGTCCTGACTTTC. Its protein product is CASSSGANVLTF.

This clone is hyperexpanded. J is TRBJ1-3 and V is TRBV11-2; maybe TRBD1 (6 bases). Germline V gene data show CDR1 as SGHAT and CDR2 as FQNNGV. The CDR3 totals 15 residues. The V and J ends lost 5 bases and 3 bases respectively, with 14 bases between them. CDR3 nucleotide sequence: TGTGCCAGCAGCACCTGGACAGATAGTGGAAACACCATATATTTT. It yields the protein CASSTWTDSGNTIYF.

The chain couples TRBV30 to TRBJ2-7; TRBD1 agrees at 7 bases. J lost 6 bases, V lost 5 bases, and 13 bases had no gene match. Germline V CDR1 and CDR2: GTSNPN, SVGIG (reference sequence). This CDR3 comprises 14 residues. The CDR3, as DNA: TGTGCCTGGGGTCGACAGGGTCTTTTAGGCGAGCAGTACTTC. Amino acid sequence: CAWGRQGLLGEQYF.

The CDR3 DNA reads TGTGCCAGCAGTCTCTTATCCAGGGTGGAGAATTCACCCCTCCACTTT. The encoded protein is CASSLLSRVENSPLHF. The V and J genes are TRBV27 and TRBJ1-6; perhaps TRBD1 as D (5 bases). The CDR3 covers 16 residues. Trimming left V 5 bases short and J 7 bases short, with 18 bases between. CDR1 MNHEY and CDR2 SMNVEV come from the germline V gene (reference sequence).

For the CDR3, the DNA is TGTGCCAGCAGTCTAACCAGCTTCAGGATCGATGGCTACACCTTC. This encodes CASSLTSFRIDGYTF. The chain couples TRBV7-9 to TRBJ1-2; D is unresolved. This CDR3 region has 15 residues. The V end lost 6 bases, the J end lost 6 bases, and 20 bases lay between the germline ends. Germline CDR1 reads SEHNR; CDR2 reads FQNEAQ (reference sequence).

The rearrangement joins TRBV7-3 to TRBJ2-5, with 11 bases fitting TRBD1. The closer fit of TRBJ2-7 to the DNA end suggests the J call may be wrong. CDR1 is SGHTA, CDR2 FQGTGA, per germline. The CDR3 has 14 residues. CDR3 amino acids: CASSQGQGAYEQYF. CDR3 nucleotides: TGTGCCAGCAGCCAGGGACAGGGGGCCTACGAGCAGTACTTC.

This clone was picked up a small number of times. This chain connects TRBV2 to TRBJ2-7; 10 bases are a match to TRBD2. The length of the CDR3 is 15 residues. Germline lookup yields CDR1 SNHLY and CDR2 FYNNEI. Trimming removed 6 bases from V and 7 bases from J; junction bases left unmatched: 12. DNA of the CDR3: TGTGCCAGCAGCGCAGAGGGACTAGCGAGTATAGAGCAGTACTTC. This codes for CASSAEGLASIEQYF.

DNA for the CDR3: TGCGCCAGCAGCCAGGAGGCACAGTCCGCTGGCTACACCTTC. This sequence encodes CASSQEAQSAGYTF. J is TRBJ1-2 and V is TRBV4-3; no firm D call. Trimming removed 3 bases from V and 7 bases from J, with 15 bases in between. CDR1 is LGHNA, CDR2 YSLEER, per germline. CDR3 size: 14 residues.

This clone was observed once. The chain joins TRBV6-5 to TRBJ1-6; 8 bases match TRBD1. Losses at the gene ends were 0 bases for V and 9 bases for J; bases not matched to a gene: 4. CDR3 length: 15 amino acids. Germline values: CDR1 MNHEY, CDR2 SVGAGI. The CDR3 sequence is CASSYSNRGSSPLHF. The DNA for the CDR3 is TGTGCCAGCAGTTACTCGAACAGGGGGAGTTCACCCCTCCACTTT.

The chain has TRBV6-1 and TRBJ2-7; 9 nucleotides agree with TRBD1. The length of the CDR3 is 15 residues. V trimming: 3 bases; J trimming: 1 base; junction bases outside the gene matches: 4. Germline assignment: CDR1 MNHNS and CDR2 SASEGT. CDR3 sequence: CASSEGTGHSYEQYF. DNA of the CDR3: TGTGCCAGCAGTGAGGGGACAGGGCATTCCTACGAGCAGTACTTC.

V gene TRBV18 combines with J gene TRBJ2-2; no clear D. V lost 3 bases to trimming and J lost 2 bases, with 10 bases between them. The germline V gene has CDR1 KGHSH and CDR2 LQKENI. The CDR3 sequence is 15 residues long. The CDR3 nucleotides read TGTGCCAGCTCACCGAAACCACTAAACACCGGGGAGCTGTTTTTT. Encoded protein: CASSPKPLNTGELFF.

The gene calls are TRBV6-1 and TRBJ1-1; D uncertain. This CDR3 is 13 amino acids long. CDR1 MNHNS and CDR2 SASEGT come from the germline V gene. Trimming pared 5 bases from V and 5 bases from J, leaving 12 bases between. CDR3 nucleotides: TGTGCCAGCAGTCCCCTCGCAGCGACTGAAGCTTTCTTT. This sequence encodes CASSPLAATEAFF.

V is TRBV18 and J is TRBJ1-3; TRBD1 matches 7 bases. Losses at the gene ends were 4 bases for V and 0 bases for J; bases not matched to a gene: 6. The CDR3 extends over 16 amino acids. Germline lookup yields CDR1 KGHSH and CDR2 LQKENI. CDR3 DNA: TGTGCCAGCTCACTCGGGACAGCTCACTCTGGAAACACCATATATTTT. It encodes CASSLGTAHSGNTIYF.

The chain joins TRBV9 to TRBJ2-7; D perhaps matches TRBD1 (6 bases). Trimming shortened V by 2 bases and J by 1 base, and 10 bases separated the two germline ends. The CDR3 runs 14 residues. CDR1 and CDR2 from the germline V gene are SGDLS and YYNGEE. The CDR3 bases are TGTGCCAGCAGCGTGGCAGGGGCGTCCTACGAGCAGTACTTC. It codes for CASSVAGASYEQYF.

The count of this clone is one. The chain has TRBV4-3 and TRBJ1-3; D not certain. This CDR3 region has 15 residues. V was trimmed by 1 base and J by 8 bases, leaving 15 bases between them. Germline V gives CDR1 LGHNA, CDR2 YSLEER. Here the CDR3 DNA reads TGCGCCAGCAGCCAAGGGACTCTGGAGGTTGACACCATATATTTT. Translating it yields CASSQGTLEVDTIYF.

J is TRBJ2-1 and V is TRBV9; TRBD2 agrees at 13 bases. Losses at the gene ends were 2 bases for V and 6 bases for J; bases not matched to a gene: 11. This CDR3 has 18 amino acids. Germline V lookup: CDR1 SGDLS, CDR2 YYNGEE. As DNA, the CDR3 is TGTGCCAGCAGCGTGACTGGACTAGCGGGAGTTGGTGGCAATGAGCAGTTCTTC. Encoded protein: CASSVTGLAGVGGNEQFF.

This clone was detected a few times. The rearrangement uses TRBV4-3 and TRBJ2-7; 9 bases agree with TRBD1. CDR3 length: 15 residues. CDR1 is LGHNA, CDR2 YSLEER, per germline. After removal of 1 base from V and 5 bases from J, the junction contained 6 bases not matched to a gene. DNA of the CDR3: TGCGCCAGCAGCCAAGTGGGACAGGGTACGGACGAGCAGTACTTC. It is translated as CASSQVGQGTDEQYF.

The rearrangement joins TRBV27 to TRBJ2-2, with 11 bases lining up with TRBD2. The germline V gene encodes CDR1 MNHEY and CDR2 SMNVEV (reference sequence). This CDR3 has 15 amino acids. With V trimmed by 6 bases and J by 1 base, 1 base remained unmatched. The CDR3 nucleotides read TGTGCCAGCAGAACTAGCGGGAGGAACACCGGGGAGCTGTTTTTT. The encoded protein is CASRTSGRNTGELFF.

This clone appeared a single time. This rearrangement joins TRBV18 to TRBJ1-5; the D gene is possibly TRBD1 (5 bases). Per germline, CDR1 KGHSH and CDR2 LQKENI. This CDR3 region has 14 residues. The V end lost 4 bases, the J end lost 7 bases, and 14 bases lay between the germline ends. The DNA of the CDR3 is TGTGCCAGCTCACTGACGGCATGGGGCCAGCCCCAGCATTTT. Protein sequence: CASSLTAWGQPQHF.

This rearrangement joins TRBV7-2 to TRBJ1-1; no firm D call. The CDR3 is 13 amino acids. Trimming cost V 4 bases and J 4 bases, with 10 bases left between them. Germline V CDR1 and CDR2: SGHTA, FQGNSA. CDR3: CASSSPQITEAFF. In nucleotides, the CDR3 is TGTGCCAGCAGCTCCCCCCAGATCACTGAAGCTTTCTTT.

This sequence joins TRBV15 and TRBJ1-2; D gene uncertain. Germline V lookup: CDR1 LNHNV, CDR2 YYDKDF (reference sequence). The CDR3 has 12 amino acids. Trimming shortened V by 2 bases and J by 3 bases, and 4 bases separated the two germline ends. CDR3 DNA sequence: TGTGCCACCAGCAGACGGGACTATGGCTACACCTTC. Translating gives CATSRRDYGYTF.

This clone was counted only a few times. The V and J genes are TRBV4-1 and TRBJ2-1; 9 bases are a match to TRBD1. This CDR3 region has 17 residues. Trimming removed 0 bases from V and 5 bases from J; junction bases left unmatched: 8. Germline CDR1 and CDR2: MGHRA and YSYEKL. The CDR3 here is CASSQDLSGQGDNEQFF. The DNA of the CDR3 is TGCGCCAGCAGCCAAGATCTTTCGGGACAGGGCGACAATGAGCAGTTCTTC.